Listed here is a single T cell receptor beta chain. The V end was cut by 8 bases, the J end by 4 bases, with 14 bases between. The length of the CDR3 is 13 residues. Germline CDR1 reads MNHEY; CDR2 reads SVGAGI. The data originate from a study of neurological immune-mediated disorders. The team produced cDNA through 5'RACE using 10-nucleotide random UMIs. TCRdb reanalysed the 5' RACE reads using MiXCR and keeps one entry per CDR3 protein. The table has 65,000 to 95,000 distinct CDR3 sequences, less than 5.5% seen once. The source material was PBMCs. The V gene is TRBV6-5, the J gene TRBJ1-1; maybe TRBD1 (5 bases). This sequence originates from a woman in her thirties with multiple sclerosis. Here the CDR3 DNA reads TGTGCCAGCTCGGGTGGTAGGGGCACTGAAGCTTTCTTT. Translated, it gives CASSGGRGTEAFF.